This T cell receptor beta chain was identified during a study of blood T cell repertoires in COVID-19. Study summary: From T cells, B-cell-depleted T cells, or PBMCs came the material, which was cDNA or gDNA.

Trimming took off 4 bases at V and 4 bases at J, with 14 bases between the two ends. Germline V gene lookup returns CDR1 MGHDK and CDR2 SYGVNS. The CDR3 spans 14 residues. TCRdb keeps only in-frame clones here, not all; method: immunoSEQ multiplex PCR. The sample carries a few hundred thousand clones, around 90% recorded once. Which cohort a participant joined came from the clinical history participants gave. V and J are TRBV25-1 and TRBJ2-7; TRBD2 is a possible D gene (6 bases). This receptor was identified in a human donor in a cohort exposed to, infected with or recovered from COVID-19 (not recorded which). The donor label of this sample is uncertain. Sequencing input: PBMCs or T cells enriched from blood (not recorded which). CDR3 in DNA: TGTGCCAGCAGTGCCTCCGGGACTGTATACGAGCAGTACTTC. Protein sequence: CASSASGTVYEQYF.